This T cell receptor (beta chain) originates from a study of blood T cells in healthy people across ages. The use of a sample-barcoded 5' primer and a J-beta primer mix characterized a second PCR of about 7 to 12 cycles. TCRdb reprocessed the 5' RACE reads via MiXCR and lists one record per CDR3 protein. This table has some 640,000 distinct CDR3 sequences, around 48% appearing once. Trimming cost V 6 bases and J 11 bases; bases outside gene matches: 12. The CDR3 consists of 12 residues. Per the germline V gene, CDR1 is DFQATT and CDR2 is SNEGSKA (reference sequence). Material: blood. This chain connects TRBV20-1 to TRBJ2-5; the match to TRBD1 covers 7 bases. The receptor's source is a woman aged 60-75 years in good health. The CDR3 coding sequence is TGCAGTGCCAGGGCACAGGGGAATGAGCAGTACTTC. Translation gives CSARAQGNEQYF.